The rows below give T cell receptor beta chains drawn from one sample of a study of OX40 agonist ivuxolimab in advanced cancers. TCRdb's copy holds only in-frame clones and misses some; the assay was immunoSEQ multiplex PCR. This table has roughly 48,000 clones, about 86% appearing once. This specimen was CD4+ or CD8+ T cells sorted from blood, taken in a trial of the OX40 agonist ivuxolimab. Receptors were obtained from an adult with an advanced solid tumor such as melanoma, head and neck, liver or kidney cancer. The CDR3 runs from the conserved cysteine through the conserved F or W. Fields, in order: V gene, clone size, D gene, J gene, CDR3 protein, CDR3 DNA. A D gene is named only where the DNA matches it firmly. Size tells how often a clone was seen (once, few, many) or the class of an expanded clone, and some rows leave it out.

>TRBV4-3|NA|NA|TRBJ2-4
CASSQVLGRLEKNIQYF
TGCGCCAGCAGCCAAGTTCTAGGCCGGCTAGAAAAAAACATTCAGTACTTC
>TRBV19|NA|NA|TRBJ2-1
CASMAGGSMSSYNEQFF
TGTGCCAGTATGGCAGGGGGGAGTATGAGCTCCTACAATGAGCAGTTCTTC
>TRBV27|NA|NA|TRBJ2-7
CASSTSYEQYF
TGTGCCAGCAGTACCTCCTACGAGCAGTACTTC
>TRBV6-5|NA|NA|TRBJ1-2
CASSYVGTSNYGYTF
TGTGCCAGCAGTTACGTAGGGACATCTAACTATGGCTACACCTTC
>TRBV9|NA|NA|TRBJ2-2
CASSVVGGNTGELFF
TGTGCCAGCAGCGTAGTTGGAGGAAACACCGGGGAGCTGTTTTTT
>TRBV19|NA|TRBD2|TRBJ2-3
CASSTLAGGTDTQYF
TGTGCCAGTAGTACGCTAGCGGGGGGCACAGATACGCAGTATTTT
>TRBV9|NA|TRBD2|TRBJ2-7
CASSHPTSGSSYEQYF
TGTGCCAGCAGTCATCCCACTAGCGGAAGCTCCTACGAGCAGTACTTC
>TRBV6-7|medium-sized|NA|TRBJ1-2
CAIPTEVYGYTF
TGTGCCATCCCGACCGAAGTCTATGGCTACACCTTC
>TRBV7-6|NA|NA|TRBJ1-1
CASSLARGGGDPLNTEAFF
TGTGCCAGCAGCTTAGCCAGGGGTGGGGGCGATCCCTTGAACACTGAAGCTTTCTTT
>TRBV27|medium-sized|NA|TRBJ1-1
CASSLFGGEAFF
TGTGCCAGCAGTTTATTTGGCGGGGAAGCTTTCTTT
>TRBV7-2|NA|TRBD2|TRBJ2-3
CASTPPREGTDTQYF
TGTGCCAGCACCCCGCCCCGGGAGGGCACAGATACGCAGTATTTT
>TRBV7-9|few|TRBD1|TRBJ2-5
CASSRGQAKETQYF
TGTGCCAGCAGCCGGGGACAGGCAAAAGAGACCCAGTACTTC
>TRBV11-3|NA|NA|TRBJ2-3
CASSLRVGSTDTQYF
TGTGCCAGCAGCTTAAGGGTGGGTTCCACAGATACGCAGTATTTT
>TRBV13|NA|NA|TRBJ2-5
CASSLESQETQYF
TGTGCCAGCAGCTTAGAGTCACAAGAGACCCAGTACTTC
>TRBV6-1|NA|NA|TRBJ2-1
CASSVSIEKEFYNEQFF
TGTGCCAGCAGTGTCTCTATTGAAAAGGAGTTCTACAATGAGCAGTTCTTC
>TRBV5-1|NA|NA|TRBJ2-5
CASSLGYWETQYF
TGCGCCAGCAGCTTGGGGTATTGGGAGACCCAGTACTTC
>TRBV6-5|NA|NA|TRBJ2-1
CASSYGGGNEQFF
TGTGCCAGCAGTTACGGGGGCGGAAATGAGCAGTTCTTC
>TRBV27|NA|NA|TRBJ2-3
CASSLAYLLTDTQYF
TGTGCCAGCAGTTTAGCCTATCTTCTCACAGATACGCAGTATTTT